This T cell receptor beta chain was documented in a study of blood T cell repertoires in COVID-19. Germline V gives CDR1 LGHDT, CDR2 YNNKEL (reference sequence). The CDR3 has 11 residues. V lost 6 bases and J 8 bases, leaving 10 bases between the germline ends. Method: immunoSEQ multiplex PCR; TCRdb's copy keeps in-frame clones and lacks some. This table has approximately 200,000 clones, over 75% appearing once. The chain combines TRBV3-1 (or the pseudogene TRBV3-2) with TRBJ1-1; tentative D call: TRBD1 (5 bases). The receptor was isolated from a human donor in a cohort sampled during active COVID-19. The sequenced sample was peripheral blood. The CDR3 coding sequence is TGTGCCAGCAGGGGGGGACTAGAAGCTTTCTTT. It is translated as CASRGGLEAFF.